What follows describes a single T cell receptor beta chain. The antigen remains undetermined. Treatment here: roughly 10-day PBMC culture with coronavirus spike peptide pools or control peptides (ViraFEST assay). Oncomine TCR Beta short-read sequencing was applied to DNA from cultured CD4+ T cells. It was from cultured CD4+ T cells that genomic DNA was extracted. Each CDR3 protein is one row after TCRdb ran MiXCR on the PCR reads. Among 25,000 to 30,000 distinct CDR3 sequences listed, roughly 52% were seen once. This CDR3 contains 12 residues. V dropped 10 bases and J dropped 1 base, with 8 bases sitting between them. Germline CDR1 reads MGHDK; CDR2 reads SYGVNS. The sample comes from a study of vaccination and CD4 T cells after COVID-19. Study context: Post-vaccination samples were procured at a median of around 72 days following dose two (range 14 to 241).

Whole-study results and caveats: Only after vaccination were a median approximately 88% of convalescents' reactive clones seen.

The TCR sequence derives from a human donor who received a COVID-19 vaccine. V and J are TRBV25-1 and TRBJ1-5; D is ambiguous. The specimen comprised CD4+ T cells from blood, cultured in vitro, sampled before SARS-CoV-2 vaccination. Written as DNA, the CDR3 is TGTGCCAACATGGGAAGCAATCAGCCCCAGCATTTT. Its translation: CANMGSNQPQHF.